The clone carrying this T cell receptor (beta chain) was recorded once. The antigen is not known. The sample is drawn from a study of PD-1 blockade in classical Hodgkin lymphoma. Study as a whole: Nivolumab dosed at 3 mg/kg went to patients intravenously every 2 weeks. Study-wide findings and caveats: Nivolumab initiated under 1 year post-ASCT led to patient exclusion. Patients newly diagnosed and complete responders had comparable baseline diversity.

Brentuximab vedotin exposure varied, and every patient relapsed after autologous stem cell transplantation. Complete response, partial response or progressive disease constituted the best response categories observed. CDR3 length: 13 residues. V lost 2 bases and J lost 0, with 5 bases in between. The germline CDR1 and CDR2 sequences are SQVTM and ANQGSEA. Some clones are missing from TCRdb's copy, which holds only in-frame ones; the method was immunoSEQ multiplex PCR. Of approximately 73,000 clones listed, roughly 91% are singletons. This chain connects TRBV29-1 to TRBJ2-4; D gene uncertain. The starting material was peripheral blood mononuclear cells (PBMCs), obtained at baseline. This receptor was taken from a human donor with classical Hodgkin lymphoma. The CDR3 loop is CSVEPLAKNIQYF. The CDR3 DNA reads as TGCAGCGTTGAACCGCTAGCCAAAAACATTCAGTACTTC.